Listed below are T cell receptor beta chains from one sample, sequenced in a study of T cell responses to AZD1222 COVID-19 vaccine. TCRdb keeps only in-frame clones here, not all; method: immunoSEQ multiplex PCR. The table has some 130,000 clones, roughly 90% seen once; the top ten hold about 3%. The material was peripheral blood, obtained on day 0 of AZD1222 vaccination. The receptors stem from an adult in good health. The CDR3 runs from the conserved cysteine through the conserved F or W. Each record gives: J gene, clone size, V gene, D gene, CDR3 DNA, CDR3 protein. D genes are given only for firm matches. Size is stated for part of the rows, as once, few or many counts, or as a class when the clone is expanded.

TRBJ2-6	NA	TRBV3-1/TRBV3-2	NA	TGTGCCAGCAGCCAAGACCTCTCTGGGGCCAACGTCCTGACTTTC	CASSQDLSGANVLTF
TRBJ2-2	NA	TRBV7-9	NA	TGTGCCAGCAGCTTAGTCGGGGCTAGTAACGGGGAGCTGTTTTTT	CASSLVGASNGELFF
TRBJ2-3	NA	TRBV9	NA	TGTGCCAGCAGCGTAGGGCGGAACACAGATACGCAGTATTTT	CASSVGRNTDTQYF
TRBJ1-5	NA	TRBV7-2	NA	TGTGCCAGCAGCTTAGATCTCAATCAGCCCCAGCATTTT	CASSLDLNQPQHF
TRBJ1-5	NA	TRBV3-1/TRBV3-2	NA	TGTGCCAGCAGCACTCAAACCTGGGGGCAGCCCCAGCATTTT	CASSTQTWGQPQHF
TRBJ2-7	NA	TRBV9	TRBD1	TGTGCCAGCAGCGTAGCCTACAGGGGGTCCGAGCAGTACTTC	CASSVAYRGSEQYF
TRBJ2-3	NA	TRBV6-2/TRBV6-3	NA	TGTGCCAGCAGTTATAGGGTCCCCGAGACGCAGTATTTT	CASSYRVPETQYF
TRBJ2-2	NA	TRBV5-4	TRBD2	TGTGCCAGCAGCTTCGCGGGAGAGGATACCGGGGAGCTGTTTTTT	CASSFAGEDTGELFF
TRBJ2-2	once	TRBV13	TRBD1	TGTGCCAGCAGCTTATGGGGACAGGGGAGCGGGGAGCTGTTTTTT	CASSLWGQGSGELFF
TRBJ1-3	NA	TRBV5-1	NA	TGCGCCAGCAGTACAGCCATGAGCTCTGGAAACACCATATATTTT	CASSTAMSSGNTIYF
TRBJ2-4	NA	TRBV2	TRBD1	TGTGCCAGCAGTGGACTACCGGGACAGGGTCAGAAAAACATTCAGTACTTC	CASSGLPGQGQKNIQYF
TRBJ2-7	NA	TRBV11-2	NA	TGTGCCAGCAGCTTAGGCCTCGAGCAGAGCTCCTACGAGCAGTACTTC	CASSLGLEQSSYEQYF
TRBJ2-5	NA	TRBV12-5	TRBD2	TGTGCTAGTGGTTCTGGGACTAGCGGGAGAGAGACCCAGTACTTC	CASGSGTSGRETQYF
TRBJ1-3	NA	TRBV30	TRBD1	TGTGCCTGGGACATGACAGGGGAAAACACCATATATTTT	CAWDMTGENTIYF
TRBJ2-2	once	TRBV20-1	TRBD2	TGCAGTGCTAGTGACCGCGGGAGGGCCGCAGGGGAGCTGTTTTTT	CSASDRGRAAGELFF
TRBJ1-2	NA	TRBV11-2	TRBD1	TGTGCCAGCAGCCCCGACAGGGGGCGCGCCTATGGCTACACCTTC	CASSPDRGRAYGYTF
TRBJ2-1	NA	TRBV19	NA	TGTGCCAGTAGTTCTCGGGAGTTCTCCTACAATGAGCAGTTCTTC	CASSSREFSYNEQFF
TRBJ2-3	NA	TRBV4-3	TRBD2	TGCGCCAGCAGCCAAGGGACTAGGCCGATTACAGATACGCAGTATTTT	CASSQGTRPITDTQYF
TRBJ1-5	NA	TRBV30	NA	TGTGCCTGGAGCGGCAGCACTAGCAATCAGCCCCAGCATTTT	CAWSGSTSNQPQHF
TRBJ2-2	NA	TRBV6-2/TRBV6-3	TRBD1	TGTGCCAGCAGTCACCTGGACAGGGCCCCCGGGGAGCTGTTTTTT	CASSHLDRAPGELFF
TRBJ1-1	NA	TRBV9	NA	TGTGCCAGCAGCGTAGGAGGGAGAGGAGACACTGAAGCTTTCTTT	CASSVGGRGDTEAFF
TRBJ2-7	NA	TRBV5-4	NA	TGTGCCAGCAGTCGTCAGGGGTTATACGAGCAGTACTTC	CASSRQGLYEQYF
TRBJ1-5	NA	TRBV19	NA	TGTGCCAGTAGATATGCAGGGGCTAGCAATCAGCCCCAGCATTTT	CASRYAGASNQPQHF
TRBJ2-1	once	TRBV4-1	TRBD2	TGCGCCAGCAGCCATTCAAAGACCGGACTAGGAGGCATTGAGCAGTTCTTC	CASSHSKTGLGGIEQFF
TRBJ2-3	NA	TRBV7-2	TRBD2	TGTGCCAGCAGCGAAACCGGGACTAGCGCAGATACGCAGTATTTT	CASSETGTSADTQYF
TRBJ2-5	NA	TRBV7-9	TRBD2	TGTGCCAGCAGCCTAAGTTCCGGGGGGAGGGCCTCAGAGACCCAGTACTTC	CASSLSSGGRASETQYF
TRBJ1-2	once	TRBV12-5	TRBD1	TGTGCTAGTGGTTGGGACAGGGGGCTGGACGGCTACACCTTC	CASGWDRGLDGYTF
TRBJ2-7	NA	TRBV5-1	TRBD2	TGCGCCAGCACCAGCGGGAACGTCTACGAGCAGTACTTC	CASTSGNVYEQYF
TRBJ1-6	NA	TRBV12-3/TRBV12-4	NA	TGTGCCAGCAGTTTAACGGAAGATTCACCCCTCCACTTT	CASSLTEDSPLHF
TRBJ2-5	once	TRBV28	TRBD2	TGTGCCAGCAGTTCTCAGACCGGGACTAGGAGGACCCAGTACTTC	CASSSQTGTRRTQYF
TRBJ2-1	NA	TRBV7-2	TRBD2	TGTGCCACCAACCCGGGACTAGCGGGAGGAGAGAGGTTCTTC	CATNPGLAGGERFF
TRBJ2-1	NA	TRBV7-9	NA	TGTGCCAGCAGCTTAGTTGGCGGTGAGCAGTTCTTC	CASSLVGGEQFF
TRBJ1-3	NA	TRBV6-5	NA	TGTGCCAGCAGAACAGGGAAGGGGTCTGGAAACACCATATATTTT	CASRTGKGSGNTIYF
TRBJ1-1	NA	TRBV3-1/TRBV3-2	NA	TGTGCCAGCAGCCCGGAGGTCGGGGGGCGGGACACTGAAGCTTTCTTT	CASSPEVGGRDTEAFF
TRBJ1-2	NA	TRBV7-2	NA	TGTGCCAGCAGCTTAAATAGCGACCAAGGCTATGGCTACACCTTC	CASSLNSDQGYGYTF
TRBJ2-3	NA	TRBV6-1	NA	TGTGCCAGCAGTGAAGACTGGTGGGGCACAGATACGCAGTATTTT	CASSEDWWGTDTQYF
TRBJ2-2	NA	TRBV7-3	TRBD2	TGTGCCAGCAGCCTGGGGAGCGGGAGGTCCCTTACCGGGGAGCTGTTTTTT	CASSLGSGRSLTGELFF
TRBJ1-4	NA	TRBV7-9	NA	TGTGCCAGCAGCCCACCTGGCGCAGGGGAGGAAAAACTGTTTTTT	CASSPPGAGEEKLFF
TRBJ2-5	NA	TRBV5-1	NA	TGCGCCAGCAGCTTTTCGGGAGTGGGGGAGACCCAGTACTTC	CASSFSGVGETQYF
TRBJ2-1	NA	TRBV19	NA	TGTGCCAGTAGCCCCGGGACTCCTAATGAGCAGTTCTTC	CASSPGTPNEQFF
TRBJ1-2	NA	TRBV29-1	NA	TGCAGCGTTGACAGCAACGACTATGGCTACACCTTC	CSVDSNDYGYTF
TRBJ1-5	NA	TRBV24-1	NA	TGTGCCACCAGTGATTTGCCACTTATGAATCAGCCCCAGCATTTT	CATSDLPLMNQPQHF
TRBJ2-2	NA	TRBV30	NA	TGTGCCTGGAGCCGACTAGCGAACACCGGGGAGCTGTTTTTT	CAWSRLANTGELFF
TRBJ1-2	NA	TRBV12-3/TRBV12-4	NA	TGTGCCAGCAAAACGAGAGGGGATGGCTACACCTTC	CASKTRGDGYTF
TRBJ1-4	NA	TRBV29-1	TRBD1	TGCAGCGTCGCCGTATGGGACAGGGGGGCAGGTGAAAAACTGTTTTTT	CSVAVWDRGAGEKLFF
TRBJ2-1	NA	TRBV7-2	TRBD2	TGTGCCAGCAGCTTAGTTAGCGGGCGTATCCGGAATGAGCAGTTCTTC	CASSLVSGRIRNEQFF
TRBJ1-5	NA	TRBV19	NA	TGTGCCAGTAATATAAAGCCCCAGCATTTT	CASNIKPQHF
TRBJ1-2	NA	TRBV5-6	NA	TGTGCCAGCAGCAAGTCGACAGCCCCCTCATCCTCCGAGTATGGCTACACCTTC	CASSKSTAPSSSEYGYTF
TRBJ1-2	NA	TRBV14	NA	TGTGCCAGCAGCCCCGGGAATACCTTC	CASSPGNTF
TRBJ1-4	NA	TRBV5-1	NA	TGCGCCAGCAGCTTGTCTCGGGGGGCGCGGAGGGGTGAAAAACTGTTTTTT	CASSLSRGARRGEKLFF
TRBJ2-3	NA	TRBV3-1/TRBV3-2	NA	TGTGCCAGCAGCCAAGTTGGGGTGGGCACAGATACGCAGTATTTT	CASSQVGVGTDTQYF